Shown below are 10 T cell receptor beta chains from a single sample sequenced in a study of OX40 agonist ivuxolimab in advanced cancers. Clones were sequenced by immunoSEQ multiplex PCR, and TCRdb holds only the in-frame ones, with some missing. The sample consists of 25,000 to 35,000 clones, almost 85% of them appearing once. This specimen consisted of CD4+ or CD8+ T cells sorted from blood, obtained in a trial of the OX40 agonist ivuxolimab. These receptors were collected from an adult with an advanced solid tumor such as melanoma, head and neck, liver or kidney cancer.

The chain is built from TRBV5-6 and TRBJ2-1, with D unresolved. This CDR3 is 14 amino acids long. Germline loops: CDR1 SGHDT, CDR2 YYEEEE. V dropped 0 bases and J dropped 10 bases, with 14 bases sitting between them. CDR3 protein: CASSLGASKSEQFF. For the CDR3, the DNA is TGTGCCAGCAGCTTGGGGGCCTCCAAGTCGGAGCAGTTCTTC.

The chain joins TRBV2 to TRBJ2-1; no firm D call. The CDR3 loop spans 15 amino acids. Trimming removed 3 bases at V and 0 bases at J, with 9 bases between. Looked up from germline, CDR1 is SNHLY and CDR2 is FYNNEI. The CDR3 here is CASSDLASSYNEQFF. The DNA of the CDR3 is TGTGCCAGCAGTGATCTGGCCAGCTCCTACAATGAGCAGTTCTTC.

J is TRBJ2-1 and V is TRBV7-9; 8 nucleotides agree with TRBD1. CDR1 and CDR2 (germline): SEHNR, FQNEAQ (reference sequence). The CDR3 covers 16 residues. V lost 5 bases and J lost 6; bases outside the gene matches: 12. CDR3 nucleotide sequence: TGTGCCAGCAGCCGGACCCAGGGGGCCAAGGGCAATGAGCAGTTCTTC. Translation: CASSRTQGAKGNEQFF.

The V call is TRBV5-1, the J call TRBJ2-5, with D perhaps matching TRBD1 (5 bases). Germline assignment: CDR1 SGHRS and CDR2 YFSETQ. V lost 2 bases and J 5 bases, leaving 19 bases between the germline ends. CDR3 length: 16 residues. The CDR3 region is CASSFFSGPAGETQYF. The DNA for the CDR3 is TGCGCCAGCAGCTTCTTTTCAGGGCCCGCCGGGGAGACCCAGTACTTC. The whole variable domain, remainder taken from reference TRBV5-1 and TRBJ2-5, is KAGVTQTPRYLIKTRGQQVTLSCSPISGHRSVSWYQQTPGQGLQFLFEYFSETQRNKGNFPGRFSGRQFSNSRSEMNVSTLELGDSALYLCASSFFSGPAGETQYFGPGTRLLVL.

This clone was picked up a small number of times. The CDR3 DNA reads TGTGCCAGTAGTTGGACCGTGGGCACAGATACGCAGTATTTT. Its protein is CASSWTVGTDTQYF. The J gene is TRBJ2-3, the V gene TRBV19; no firm D call. Germline V gene data show CDR1 as LNHDA and CDR2 as SQIVND (reference sequence). V was trimmed by 5 bases and J by 1 base, leaving 10 bases between them. The CDR3 has 14 residues.

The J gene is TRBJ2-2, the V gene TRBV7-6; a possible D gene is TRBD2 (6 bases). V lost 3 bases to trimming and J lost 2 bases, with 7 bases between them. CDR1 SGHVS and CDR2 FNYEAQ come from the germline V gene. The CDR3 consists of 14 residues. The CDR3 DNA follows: TGTGCCAGCAGCTTGGGACTTAACACCGGGGAGCTGTTTTTT. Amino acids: CASSLGLNTGELFF.

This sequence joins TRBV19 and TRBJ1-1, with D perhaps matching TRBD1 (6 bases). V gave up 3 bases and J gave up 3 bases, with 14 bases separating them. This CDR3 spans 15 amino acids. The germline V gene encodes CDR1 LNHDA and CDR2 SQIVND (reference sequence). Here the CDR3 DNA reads TGTGCCAGTAGTATCGAGGCAGGGGTTTACACTGAAGCTTTCTTT. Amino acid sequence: CASSIEAGVYTEAFF. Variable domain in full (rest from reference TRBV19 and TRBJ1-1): DGGITQSPKYLFRKEGQNVTLSCEQNLNHDAMYWYRQDPGQGLRLIYYSQIVNDFQKGDIAEGYSVSREKKESFPLTVTSAQKNPTAFYLCASSIEAGVYTEAFFGQGTRLTVV.

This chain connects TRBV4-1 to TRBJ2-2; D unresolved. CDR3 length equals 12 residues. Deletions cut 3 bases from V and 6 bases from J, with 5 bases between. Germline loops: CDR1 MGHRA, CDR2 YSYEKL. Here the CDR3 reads CASSHSSGELFF. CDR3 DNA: TGCGCCAGCAGCCACAGTTCCGGGGAGCTGTTTTTT.

CDR3 nucleotides: TGTGCCAGCAGTTTACTCGGAAGATCGGATGAAAAACTGTTTTTT. Protein: CASSLLGRSDEKLFF. The V and J genes are TRBV27 and TRBJ1-4; no clear D gene. Germline CDR1 is MNHEY and CDR2 is SMNVEV (reference sequence). The CDR3 is made up of 15 amino acids. Trimming shortened V by 2 bases and J by 6 bases, and 13 bases separated the two germline ends.

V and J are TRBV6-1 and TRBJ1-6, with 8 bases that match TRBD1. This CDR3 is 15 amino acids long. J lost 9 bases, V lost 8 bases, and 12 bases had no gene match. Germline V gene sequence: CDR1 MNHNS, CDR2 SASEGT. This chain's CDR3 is CASRVPGTGGSPLHF. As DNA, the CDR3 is TGTGCCAGCCGAGTTCCCGGGACAGGTGGTTCACCCCTCCACTTT.